Sequencing of this TCR beta chain was carried out in a study of CD8+ T cells in alopecia areata. Following extraction, RNA underwent reverse transcription to cDNA, which served as the sequencing template. Assay: immunoSEQ multiplex PCR; the TCRdb copy retains only in-frame clones and omits some. The repertoire holds 190,000 or so clones, with 58% as singletons. CDR1 and CDR2 (germline): SEHNR, FQNEAQ (reference sequence). This CDR3 is built from 18 residues. V lost 1 base, J lost 0 bases, and 15 bases lay in between. Treatment described: oral pan-JAK inhibitor, 5-10 mg twice daily. Material: CD8+ T cells sorted from blood, obtained at week 24, from a patient treated with tofacitinib. This TCR derives from a human donor with alopecia areata. The chain carries TRBV7-9 and TRBJ2-2, with a weak D call TRBD1 (5 bases). CDR3 region: CASSLGFRVKSNTGELFF. The CDR3 DNA reads TGTGCCAGCAGCTTAGGATTCAGGGTCAAATCGAACACCGGGGAGCTGTTTTTT.